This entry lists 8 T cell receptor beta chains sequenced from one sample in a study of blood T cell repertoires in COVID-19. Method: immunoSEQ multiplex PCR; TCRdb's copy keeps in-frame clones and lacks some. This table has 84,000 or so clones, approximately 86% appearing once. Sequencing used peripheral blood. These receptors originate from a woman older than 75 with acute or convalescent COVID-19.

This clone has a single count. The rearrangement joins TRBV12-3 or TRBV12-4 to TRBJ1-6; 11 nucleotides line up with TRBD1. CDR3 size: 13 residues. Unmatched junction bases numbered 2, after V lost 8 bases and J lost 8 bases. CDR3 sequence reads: CASGQGAHSPLHF. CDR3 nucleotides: TGTGCCAGCGGACAGGGGGCGCATTCACCCCTCCACTTT.

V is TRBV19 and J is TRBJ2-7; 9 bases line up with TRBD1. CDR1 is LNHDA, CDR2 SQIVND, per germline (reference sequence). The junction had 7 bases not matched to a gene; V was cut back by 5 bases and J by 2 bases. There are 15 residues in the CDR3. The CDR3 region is CASSGIGTGTYEQYF. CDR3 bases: TGTGCCAGTAGTGGGATCGGGACAGGGACCTACGAGCAGTACTTC.

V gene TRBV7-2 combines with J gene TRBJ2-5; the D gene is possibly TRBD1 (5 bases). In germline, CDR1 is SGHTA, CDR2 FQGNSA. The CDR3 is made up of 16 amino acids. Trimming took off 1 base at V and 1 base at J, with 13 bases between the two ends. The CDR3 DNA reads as TGTGCCAGCAGCTTAGTTGGGGCCGCCCCCCAAGAGACCCAGTACTTC. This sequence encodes CASSLVGAAPQETQYF.

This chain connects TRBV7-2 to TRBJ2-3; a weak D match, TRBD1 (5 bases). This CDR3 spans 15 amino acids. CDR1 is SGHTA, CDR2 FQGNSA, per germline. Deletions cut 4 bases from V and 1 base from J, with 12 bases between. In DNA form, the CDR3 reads TGTGCCAGCAGCTCACAGGCCTCTCGCACAGATACGCAGTATTTT. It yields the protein CASSSQASRTDTQYF.

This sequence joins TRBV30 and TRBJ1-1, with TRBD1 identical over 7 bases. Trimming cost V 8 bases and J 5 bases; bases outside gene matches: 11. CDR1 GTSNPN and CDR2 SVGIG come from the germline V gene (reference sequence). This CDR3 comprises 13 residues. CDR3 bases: TGTGCCGTAGAGAGGGGGCCGGAGACTGAAGCTTTCTTT. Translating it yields CAVERGPETEAFF.

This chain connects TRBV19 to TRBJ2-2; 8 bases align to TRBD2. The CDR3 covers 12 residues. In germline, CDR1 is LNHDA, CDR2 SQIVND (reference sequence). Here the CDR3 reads CATWRGAGELFF. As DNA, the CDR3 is TGTGCTACCTGGCGGGGGGCCGGGGAGCTGTTTTTT.

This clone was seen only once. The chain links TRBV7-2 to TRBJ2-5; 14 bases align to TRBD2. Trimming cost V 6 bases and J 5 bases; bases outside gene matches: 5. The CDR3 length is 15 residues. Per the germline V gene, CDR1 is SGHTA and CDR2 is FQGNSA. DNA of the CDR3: TGTGCCAGCAGTCCGGGACTAGCGGGAGATGAGACCCAGTACTTC. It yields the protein CASSPGLAGDETQYF.

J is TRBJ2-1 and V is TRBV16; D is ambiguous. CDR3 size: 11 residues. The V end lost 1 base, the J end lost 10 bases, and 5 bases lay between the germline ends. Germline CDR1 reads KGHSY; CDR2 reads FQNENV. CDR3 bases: TGTGCCAGCAGCCAATTATCCGAGCAGTTCTTC. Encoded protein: CASSQLSEQFF.